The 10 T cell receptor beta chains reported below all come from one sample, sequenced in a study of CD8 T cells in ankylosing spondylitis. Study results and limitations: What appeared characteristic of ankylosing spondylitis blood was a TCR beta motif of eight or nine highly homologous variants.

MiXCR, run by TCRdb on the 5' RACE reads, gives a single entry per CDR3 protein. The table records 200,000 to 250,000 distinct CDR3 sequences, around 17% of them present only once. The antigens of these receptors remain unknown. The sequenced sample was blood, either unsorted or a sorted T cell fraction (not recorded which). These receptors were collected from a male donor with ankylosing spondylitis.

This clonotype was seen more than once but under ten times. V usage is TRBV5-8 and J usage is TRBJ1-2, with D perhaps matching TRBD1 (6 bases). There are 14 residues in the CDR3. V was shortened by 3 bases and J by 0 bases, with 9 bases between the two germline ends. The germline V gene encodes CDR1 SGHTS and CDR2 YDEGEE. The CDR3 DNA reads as TGTGCCAGCAGCTGGACAGATACTAACTATGGCTACACCTTC. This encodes CASSWTDTNYGYTF.

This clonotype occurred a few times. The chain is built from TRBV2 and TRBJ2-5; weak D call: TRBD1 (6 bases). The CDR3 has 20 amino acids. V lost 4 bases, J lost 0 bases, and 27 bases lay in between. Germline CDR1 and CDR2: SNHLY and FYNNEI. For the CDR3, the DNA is TGTGCCAGCAGTGTTAGGGGTGGGGGCTCAGACTTTGAGTACCAAGAGACCCAGTACTTC. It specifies CASSVRGGGSDFEYQETQYF.

DNA for the CDR3: TGTGCCAGCAGCTTAGAGAACACAGATACGCAGTATTTT. Protein product: CASSLENTDTQYF. The J gene is TRBJ2-3, the V gene TRBV11-2; D not certain. V was cut by 0 bases and J by 2 bases, with 3 bases left in between. This CDR3 comprises 13 residues. Germline assignment: CDR1 SGHAT and CDR2 FQNNGV.

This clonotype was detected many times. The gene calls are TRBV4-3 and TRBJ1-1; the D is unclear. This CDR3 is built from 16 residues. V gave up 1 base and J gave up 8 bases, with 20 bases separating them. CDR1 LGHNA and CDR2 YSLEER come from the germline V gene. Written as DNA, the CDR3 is TGCGCCAGCAGCCAAGTCGGTTCCCCCTCGGTGTCAGAAGCTTTCTTT. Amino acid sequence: CASSQVGSPSVSEAFF.

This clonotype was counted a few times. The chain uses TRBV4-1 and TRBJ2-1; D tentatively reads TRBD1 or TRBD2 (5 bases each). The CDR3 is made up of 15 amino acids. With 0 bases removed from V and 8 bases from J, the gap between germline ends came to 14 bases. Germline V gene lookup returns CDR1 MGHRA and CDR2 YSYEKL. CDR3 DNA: TGCGCCAGCAGCCAAGAGGGACGTCCGGGGTATGAGCAGTTCTTC. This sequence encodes CASSQEGRPGYEQFF.

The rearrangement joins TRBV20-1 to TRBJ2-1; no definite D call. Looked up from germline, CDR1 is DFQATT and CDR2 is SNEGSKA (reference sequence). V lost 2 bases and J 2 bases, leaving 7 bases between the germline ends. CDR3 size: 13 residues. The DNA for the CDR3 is TGCAGTGCTAGACTTTCCACCTACAATGAGCAGTTCTTC. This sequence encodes CSARLSTYNEQFF.

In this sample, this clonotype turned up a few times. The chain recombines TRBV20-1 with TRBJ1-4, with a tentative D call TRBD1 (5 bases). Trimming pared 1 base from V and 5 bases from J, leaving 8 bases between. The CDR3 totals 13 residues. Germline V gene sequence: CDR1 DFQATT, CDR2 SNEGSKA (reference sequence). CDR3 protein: CSARGRTNEKLFF. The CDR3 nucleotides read TGCAGTGCTAGAGGGCGGACAAATGAAAAACTGTTTTTT.

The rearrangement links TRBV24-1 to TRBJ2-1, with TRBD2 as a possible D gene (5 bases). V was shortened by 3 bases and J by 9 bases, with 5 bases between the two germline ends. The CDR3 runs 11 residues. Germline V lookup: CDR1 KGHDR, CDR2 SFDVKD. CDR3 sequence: CATSDAGEQFF. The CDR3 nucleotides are TGTGCCACCAGTGATGCGGGTGAGCAGTTCTTC.

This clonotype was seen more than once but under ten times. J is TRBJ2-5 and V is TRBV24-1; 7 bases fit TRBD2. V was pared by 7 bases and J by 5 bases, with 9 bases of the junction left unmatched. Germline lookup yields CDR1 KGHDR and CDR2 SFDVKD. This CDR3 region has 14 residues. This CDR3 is CATSSGGSRETQYF. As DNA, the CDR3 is TGTGCCACCAGCTCCGGCGGGAGTCGTGAGACCCAGTACTTC.

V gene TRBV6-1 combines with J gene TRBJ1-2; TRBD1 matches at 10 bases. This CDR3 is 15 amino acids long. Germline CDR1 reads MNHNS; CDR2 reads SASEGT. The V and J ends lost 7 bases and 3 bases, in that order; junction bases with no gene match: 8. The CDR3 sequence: CASTSDRGRDYGYTF. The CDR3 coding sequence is TGTGCCAGCACATCCGACAGGGGGCGGGACTATGGCTACACCTTC.